These 18 T cell receptor beta chains share one sample of origin, sequenced in a study of T cell repertoires in cytomegalovirus infection (dated 2019 in TCRdb). Sequenced on an Illumina HiSeq 1500. TCRdb ran its own pipeline on the public reads, namely fastp trimming at Q25 and MiXCR clone calling, and kept in-frame beta chains. Here each entry gathers all rows of one CDR3 protein and keeps the most common genes and DNA. The table for this sample lists hundreds of thousands of distinct CDR3 sequences; roughly 24% of them were counted only once. The ten largest clones take up roughly 8% of the sample. Sequencing was carried out using CD8+ T cells from PBMCs. The receptors stem from a human donor in good health (CMV status not recorded). Some clones in this sample may be carry-over from other donors' samples.

This clonotype appeared a few times. The chain combines TRBV2 with TRBJ1-1; D uncertain. V was trimmed by 8 bases and J by 4 bases, leaving 11 bases between them. CDR3 length equals 12 residues. From germline, CDR1 is SNHLY and CDR2 FYNNEI. Here the CDR3 DNA reads TGTGCCAGCCCTGGTGTCAGCACTGAAGCTTTCTTT. Its protein product is CASPGVSTEAFF.

This rearrangement joins TRBV12-3 or TRBV12-4 to TRBJ1-5; D possibly corresponds to TRBD1 (5 bases). This CDR3 spans 13 amino acids. Deletions cut 5 bases from V and 6 bases from J, with 11 bases between. CDR3: CASSQGRIQPQHF. CDR3 in DNA: TGTGCCAGCAGTCAGGGAAGGATTCAGCCCCAGCATTTT.

The table lists this clonotype with many counts. The V gene is TRBV6-2 or TRBV6-3, the J gene TRBJ2-1; 8 positions match TRBD2. This CDR3 is 14 amino acids long. Germline V lookup: CDR1 MNHEY, CDR2 SVGEGT. V lost 4 bases to trimming and J lost 10 bases; unmatched junction nucleotides: 9. CDR3 sequence (DNA): TGTGCCAGCAGTTTGATCGGGGGGGCCCCGGAGCAGTTCTTC. This encodes CASSLIGGAPEQFF.

CDR3 bases: TGTGCCAGTAGTATAGTTTTTAATGAGCAGTTCTTC. Encoded protein: CASSIVFNEQFF. The V and J genes are TRBV19 and TRBJ2-1; D is uncertain. Germline V lookup: CDR1 LNHDA, CDR2 SQIVND (reference sequence). V gave up 1 base and J gave up 7 bases, with 5 bases separating them. The CDR3 is 12 residues long.

This clonotype was observed a handful of times. The CDR3: CASRSTELETQYF. CDR3 coding DNA: TGTGCCAGCAGATCTACAGAGTTAGAGACCCAGTACTTC. J is TRBJ2-5 and V is TRBV12-3 or TRBV12-4; D is unresolved. This CDR3 has 13 residues. Between the trimmed V and J ends, which lost 6 bases and 4 bases, there was a span of 12 bases.

This clonotype came up a few times. The chain employs TRBV7-6 and TRBJ1-5; D call uncertain. Trimming removed 2 bases at V and 5 bases at J, with 1 base between. Germline CDR1 and CDR2: SGHVS and FNYEAQ. This CDR3 region has 11 residues. The CDR3 bases are TGTGCCAGCAGCTTATATCAGCCCCAGCATTTT. Translating gives CASSLYQPQHF.

The CDR3, as DNA: TGTGCCAGCAGCTTCCGGGGGCGGGGGAAAGCAGATACGCAGTATTTT. Amino acids: CASSFRGRGKADTQYF. The chain combines TRBV7-9 with TRBJ2-3, with D perhaps TRBD2 (7 bases). The germline V gene encodes CDR1 SEHNR and CDR2 FQNEAQ (reference sequence). Trimming removed 3 bases at V and 4 bases at J, with 17 bases between. This CDR3 has 16 amino acids.

The chain couples TRBV14 to TRBJ2-7, with D perhaps TRBD1 (5 bases). Trimming took 5 bases from V and 3 from J, leaving 14 bases between them. This CDR3 contains 14 residues. Germline CDR1 SGHDN, CDR2 FVKESK. The CDR3 DNA reads TGTGCCAGCAGCGGAGACAGAATCTACTACGAGCAGTACTTC. This encodes CASSGDRIYYEQYF.

This chain links TRBV10-2 with TRBJ2-7; 8 positions agree with TRBD2. J gave up 3 bases and V 6 bases, and 1 base lay outside the gene matches. Per germline, CDR1 WSHSY and CDR2 SAAADI. The CDR3 has 12 residues. CDR3 nucleotide sequence: TGCGCCAGCAGAGGGACTAGCTACGAGCAGTACGTC. Protein product: CASRGTSYEQYV.

V is TRBV4-2 and J is TRBJ1-5; weak D call: TRBD1 (5 bases). Germline CDR1 reads LGHNA; CDR2 reads YNFKEQ. V lost 0 bases, J lost 5 bases, and 14 bases lay in between. The CDR3 consists of 16 residues. CDR3 nucleotide sequence: TGTGCCAGCAGCCAAGATATCGAGGGGAAGGATCAGCCCCAGCATTTT. Its translation is CASSQDIEGKDQPQHF.

This clonotype has only a few counts. The gene calls are TRBV11-2 and TRBJ2-7; D not resolved. Germline-derived CDR1 and CDR2 are SGHAT and FQNNGV. The ends were cut back, 5 bases at V and 0 bases at J, with 11 bases in the middle. The CDR3 covers 14 residues. The CDR3 loop reads CASSLGPNSYEQYV. The CDR3, as DNA: TGTGCCAGCAGCCTCGGACCGAACTCCTACGAGCAGTACGTC.

J is TRBJ1-5 and V is TRBV12-3 or TRBV12-4; D is ambiguous. The CDR3 is made up of 16 amino acids. V gave up 2 bases and J gave up 4 bases, with 15 bases separating them. The CDR3 DNA reads TGTGCCAGCAGTTTAAGCGTGAGGGAGAGGAATCAGCCCCAGCATTTT. This translates into CASSLSVRERNQPQHF.

The sample holds many counts of this clonotype. The chain uses TRBV7-9 and TRBJ1-1; D is unresolved. Trimming removed 4 bases at V and 5 bases at J, with 8 bases between. Looked up from germline, CDR1 is SEHNR and CDR2 is FQNEAQ (reference sequence). This CDR3 comprises 12 residues. Here the CDR3 reads CASSSRGTEAFF. DNA for the CDR3: TGTGCCAGCAGCTCGCGGGGAACTGAAGCTTTCTTT.

The chain couples TRBV27 to TRBJ2-2; D gene uncertain. V was shortened by 3 bases and J by 0 bases, with 11 bases between the two germline ends. The CDR3 totals 16 residues. Germline V gives CDR1 MNHEY, CDR2 SMNVEV (reference sequence). CDR3 region: CASSFLSRSNTGELFF. The CDR3 coding sequence is TGTGCCAGCAGTTTCCTTTCCCGGTCGAACACCGGGGAGCTGTTTTTT.

This clonotype has more than one count but fewer than ten. The chain combines TRBV13 with TRBJ2-3; no definite D call. With 5 bases removed from V and 6 bases from J, the gap between germline ends came to 15 bases. The germline gives CDR1 PRHDT, CDR2 FYEKMQ (reference sequence). The CDR3 sequence is 14 residues long. The DNA of the CDR3 is TGTGCCAGCAGCACCCGGGCCGAGTGGGATACGCAGTATTTT. Translated, it gives CASSTRAEWDTQYF.

In this sample, this clonotype turned up a few times. This sequence joins TRBV10-3 and TRBJ2-7; D not resolved. Germline CDR1 is ENHRY and CDR2 is SYGVKD. The CDR3 consists of 12 residues. Trimming pared 10 bases from V and 0 bases from J, leaving 10 bases between. The CDR3 nucleotides are TGTGCCACCACGGACGACTCCTACGAGCAGTACGTC. Residues: CATTDDSYEQYV.

This clonotype was counted between two and nine times. This chain joins TRBV7-3 and TRBJ2-5; D is unclear. The CDR3 length is 15 residues. The V gene's germline CDR1 is SGHTA and CDR2 FQGTGA. V was pared by 5 bases and J by 5 bases, with 18 bases between. This chain's CDR3 is CASSLDEATEETQYF. CDR3 DNA sequence: TGTGCCAGCAGCCTTGACGAGGCGACTGAGGAGACCCAGTACTTC.

Concerning this clonotype itself: A read error is likely, as this CDR3 ends without the conserved phenylalanine or tryptophan. The genes are TRBV19 and TRBJ1-1; 7 nucleotides align to TRBD1. J was trimmed by 0 bases and V by 4 bases; bases with no gene match: 8. This CDR3 is built from 16 residues. CDR1 is LNHDA and CDR2 is SQIVND in the germline V gene (reference sequence). CDR3 sequence (DNA): TGTGCCAGTAGTAGGAGGGAGACAGGGCTGAACACTGAAGCTTTCCTT. It codes for CASSRRETGLNTEAFL.